What follows are 10 T cell receptor beta chains derived from one specimen sequenced in a study of regulatory T cells in long-lasting Graves disease. CDR3-region Arm-PCR and iRepertoire HTBI primers produced the TCR beta libraries. TCRdb re-derived calls from the multiplex PCR reads in MiXCR, one entry per CDR3 protein. The data contain about 470,000 distinct CDR3 sequences, roughly a fifth of them singletons. Time point defined: persistent/refractory GD, antithyroid drugs over 5 years with positive TRAb. RNA from PBMCs was the source of the TCR library. The sample here was peripheral blood mononuclear cells (PBMCs), taken when the disease was refractory, from a patient treated with antithyroid drugs. These TCRs come from a female donor with Graves disease.

CDR3 sequence (DNA): TGTGCCAGCAGTGCCCCACCGGGACAGGATTCTTACGAGCAGTACTTC. Translating gives CASSAPPGQDSYEQYF. The J gene is TRBJ2-7, the V gene TRBV28, with TRBD1 matching 8 bases. Germline CDR1 and CDR2: MDHEN and SYDVKM. CDR3 length: 16 residues. V dropped 5 bases and J dropped 4; count of bases not matched to a gene: 13.

The table lists this clonotype with a few counts. The chain employs TRBV20-1 and TRBJ2-7, with D hard to call. In germline, CDR1 is DFQATT, CDR2 SNEGSKA (reference sequence). V lost 5 bases, J lost 2 bases, and 16 bases lay in between. CDR3 length: 14 amino acids. The CDR3, as DNA: TGCAGTGCTGTAGTCGAGACTCCGCCCTACGAGCAGTACTTC. Its translation: CSAVVETPPYEQYF.

The rearrangement links TRBV5-1 to TRBJ1-4; 9 bases agree with TRBD1. The CDR3 is made up of 16 amino acids. Looked up from germline, CDR1 is SGHRS and CDR2 is YFSETQ. V lost 4 bases, J lost 3 bases, and 7 bases stayed unmatched. This CDR3 is CASSAKQGAANEKLFF. The CDR3 nucleotides are TGCGCCAGCAGCGCAAAACAGGGGGCTGCTAATGAAAAACTGTTTTTT.

This clonotype was counted ten times or more. The chain recombines TRBV2 with TRBJ2-7, with 9 bases identical to TRBD1. There are 15 residues in the CDR3. J was trimmed by 3 bases and V by 3 bases; bases with no gene match: 6. Germline V gene sequence: CDR1 SNHLY, CDR2 FYNNEI. For the CDR3, the DNA is TGTGCCAGCAGTGACTACAGGGGGCCTGACTACGAGCAGTACTTC. Residues: CASSDYRGPDYEQYF.

This clonotype was seen repeatedly, ten times or more. At one end the junction does not follow the germline gene, possibly because of a read error. CDR3 nucleotide sequence: TGTGCCAGTAGCTTATGGACGGGAGGAAGGAACGGGCAGTACTTC. Translation gives CASSLWTGGRNGQYF. The J gene is TRBJ2-7, the V gene TRBV7-2; TRBD2 aligns across 7 bases. This CDR3 comprises 15 residues. CDR1 and CDR2 from the germline V gene are SGHTA and FQGNSA.

This clonotype was counted at least ten times. This chain uses TRBV2 with TRBJ2-7; possible D gene TRBD1, 5 bases. This CDR3 spans 15 amino acids. CDR1 is SNHLY and CDR2 is FYNNEI in the germline V gene. V shed 5 bases and J shed 1 base, with 15 bases lying between them. The CDR3 loop is CASSQRQQLSYEQYF. The CDR3 DNA reads TGTGCCAGCAGTCAACGACAGCAACTTTCCTACGAGCAGTACTTC.

The chain has TRBV4-3 and TRBJ2-5, with D possibly called TRBD1 or TRBD2 (5 bases each). The length of the CDR3 is 16 residues. V was cut by 0 bases and J by 5 bases, with 16 bases left in between. Germline CDR1 and CDR2: LGHNA and YSLEER. CDR3 coding DNA: TGCGCCAGCAGCCAAGATCTGGGGCAGGGACGGGAGACCCAGTACTTC. Amino acids: CASSQDLGQGRETQYF.

This clonotype was counted at least ten times. This chain links TRBV15 with TRBJ2-5; 11 bases are a match to TRBD2. The CDR3 has 15 amino acids. Germline values: CDR1 LNHNV, CDR2 YYDKDF (reference sequence). J lost 4 bases, V lost 0 bases, and 1 base had no gene match. CDR3: CATSRDGLAGETQYF. CDR3 nucleotide sequence: TGTGCCACCAGCAGAGATGGACTAGCGGGAGAGACCCAGTACTTC. The full variable domain, rest sourced from reference TRBV15 and TRBJ2-5, is DAMVIQNPRYQVTQFGKPVTLSCSQTLNHNVMYWYQQKSSQAPKLLFHYYDKDFNNEADTPDNFQSRRPNTSFCFLDIRSPGLGDTAMYLCATSRDGLAGETQYFGPGTRLLVL.

This clonotype was recorded at least ten times. CDR3 amino acids: CASIIQGGEGTQYF. The CDR3 DNA reads TGTGCCAGCATCATCCAGGGGGGGGAGGGGACCCAGTACTTC. The chain combines TRBV6-1 with TRBJ2-5; D assignment may be TRBD1 or TRBD2 (7 bases each). The CDR3 consists of 14 residues. From germline, CDR1 is MNHNS and CDR2 SASEGT. Trimming cost V 7 bases and J 7 bases, with 19 bases left between them.

This clonotype was detected ten times or more. The V call is TRBV7-2, the J call TRBJ2-1, with 11 bases fitting TRBD2. The CDR3 contains 22 residues. The germline CDR1 and CDR2 sequences are SGHTA and FQGNSA. V lost 3 bases to trimming and J lost 2 bases; unmatched junction nucleotides: 21. CDR3 DNA sequence: TGTGCCAGCAGCTTGTGGTCCATCAAGGGGGTCGAACTAGCGGGAGCCTACAATGAGCAGTTCTTC. This sequence encodes CASSLWSIKGVELAGAYNEQFF.